The rows below give T cell receptor beta chains drawn from one sample of a study of cytomegalovirus exposure and HLA in healthy donors. Some clones are missing from TCRdb's copy, which holds only in-frame ones; the method was immunoSEQ multiplex PCR. This sample carries around 50,000 clones, with about a sixth going to the ten biggest clones. The sequencing sample was made of PBMCs. The origin of the receptors is a male donor in good health and CMV-seronegative. CDR3s include the opening cysteine and the closing phenylalanine or tryptophan. A D gene is named only where the DNA matches it firmly.

TRBJ2-5,.,TRBV2,CASSGRQGGETQYF,TGTGCCAGCAGTGGACGGCAGGGAGGAGAGACCCAGTACTTC
TRBJ2-7,.,TRBV13,CASSLRGHEQYF,TGTGCCAGCAGCTTAAGAGGCCACGAGCAGTACTTC
TRBJ2-5,TRBD2,TRBV14,CASSQGTSGGETQYF,TGTGCCAGCAGCCAAGGAACTAGCGGGGGAGAGACCCAGTACTTC
TRBJ2-7,TRBD1,TRBV6-6,CASSYSGTGGYEQYF,TGTGCCAGCAGTTACTCCGGGACAGGGGGCTACGAGCAGTACTTC
TRBJ1-6,.,TRBV6-1,CASSEAPGGHSPLHF,TGTGCCAGCAGTGAAGCGCCGGGGGGACATTCACCCCTCCACTTT
TRBJ2-7,TRBD1,TRBV13,CASSAGQGISYEQYF,TGTGCCAGCAGCGCAGGACAGGGGATATCCTACGAGCAGTACTTC
TRBJ1-2,TRBD1,TRBV30,CAWSGGTGGLGYTF,TGTGCCTGGAGTGGAGGGACAGGGGGCTTAGGCTACACCTTC
TRBJ1-4,TRBD1,TRBV7-9,CASSRGRDEKLFF,TGTGCCAGCAGCAGGGGGCGTGATGAAAAACTGTTTTTT
TRBJ2-3,TRBD2,TRBV30,CAWISLAGGYTQYF,TGTGCCTGGATCAGCCTAGCGGGGGGATATACGCAGTATTTT
TRBJ1-2,TRBD1,TRBV13,CASSSDRDKDGYTF,TGTGCCAGCAGCTCGGACAGGGATAAGGACGGCTACACCTTC
TRBJ1-1,.,TRBV7-9,CASWRIGTYTEAFF,TGTGCCAGCTGGAGAATCGGGACATATACTGAAGCTTTCTTT
TRBJ2-2,TRBD2,TRBV4-2,CASSQGVAGATTGELFF,TGTGCCAGCAGCCAAGGGGTAGCGGGGGCCACAACCGGGGAGCTGTTTTTT
TRBJ2-5,TRBD2,TRBV30,CAWSKIAGNSLGQYF,TGTGCCTGGAGTAAAATAGCGGGGAACTCACTTGGCCAGTACTTC
TRBJ2-5,TRBD1,TRBV13,CASSLRDRGRTQYF,TGTGCCAGCAGCCTCCGGGACAGGGGGCGGACCCAGTACTTC
TRBJ1-2,TRBD1,TRBV6-4,CASSDSSRQGAGYTF,TGTGCCAGCAGTGACTCGAGTCGACAGGGGGCTGGCTACACCTTC
TRBJ2-7,TRBD2,TRBV5-1,CASRRAGVYEQYF,TGCGCCAGCAGAAGGGCGGGGGTGTACGAGCAGTACTTC
TRBJ2-7,.,TRBV5-5,CASSLSTGSYEQYF,TGTGCCAGCAGCTTGTCAACAGGGTCCTACGAGCAGTACTTC
TRBJ2-1,TRBD2,TRBV5-1,CASSLEGWLAENNEQFF,TGCGCCAGCAGCTTGGAGGGGTGGCTAGCGGAAAACAATGAGCAGTTCTTC
TRBJ1-1,.,TRBV2,CASTYFLNTEAFF,TGTGCCAGCACCTATTTCCTGAACACTGAAGCTTTCTTT
TRBJ1-1,.,TRBV7-9,CASSFSGGNTEAFF,TGTGCCAGCAGCTTTTCGGGGGGGAACACTGAAGCTTTCTTT
TRBJ2-7,TRBD1,TRBV18,CASSPEGASYEQYF,TGTGCCAGCTCACCAGAGGGGGCTAGCTACGAGCAGTACTTC
TRBJ2-3,TRBD2,TRBV5-1,CASSPRGLAGKDTQYF,TGCGCCAGCAGCCCACGAGGACTAGCGGGAAAAGATACGCAGTATTTT
TRBJ2-5,.,TRBV7-9,CASSGRGLWETQYF,TGTGCCAGCAGCGGTAGGGGACTTTGGGAGACCCAGTACTTC
TRBJ1-6,TRBD1,TRBV6-1,CASSGQGSSYNSPLHF,TGTGCCAGCAGTGGACAGGGGAGCTCCTATAATTCACCCCTCCACTTT
TRBJ2-7,TRBD1,TRBV6-5,CASSWGRQGHYEQYF,TGTGCCAGCAGCTGGGGCCGACAGGGGCACTACGAGCAGTACTTC
TRBJ1-3,TRBD1,TRBV18,CASSPFVPGGSGNTIYF,TGTGCCAGCTCACCGTTCGTCCCAGGGGGCTCTGGAAACACCATATATTTT
TRBJ1-2,TRBD1,TRBV6-5,CASSYSTGLPYGYTF,TGTGCCAGCAGTTACTCGACAGGGCTCCCATATGGCTACACCTTC
TRBJ2-3,TRBD2,TRBV14,CASSSLAGLTDTQYF,TGTGCCAGCAGCTCTCTAGCGGGGCTTACAGATACGCAGTATTTT
TRBJ2-2,.,TRBV18,CASSPKTSQGTGELFF,TGTGCCAGCTCACCCAAGACCAGCCAGGGCACCGGGGAGCTGTTTTTT
TRBJ2-7,TRBD1,TRBV5-1,CASSLGDRGPYEQYF,TGCGCCAGCAGCTTGGGGGACAGGGGGCCCTACGAGCAGTACTTC
TRBJ1-5,.,TRBV4-1,CASSQVFQGKNQPQHF,TGCGCCAGCAGCCAAGTGTTCCAGGGGAAGAATCAGCCCCAGCATTTT
TRBJ2-7,TRBD1,TRBV19,CASTIRDRPYEQYF,TGTGCCAGTACCATCCGGGACAGACCCTACGAGCAGTACTTC
TRBJ1-1,TRBD1,TRBV4-2,CASSPRGAEAFF,TGTGCCAGCAGCCCCAGGGGGGCTGAAGCTTTCTTT
TRBJ1-1,.,TRBV30,CAWSLAADTEAFF,TGTGCCTGGAGTCTCGCTGCGGACACTGAAGCTTTCTTT
TRBJ1-1,.,TRBV5-4,CASSLAGVGTEAFF,TGTGCCAGCAGCTTGGCCGGGGTAGGGACTGAAGCTTTCTTT
TRBJ2-2,.,TRBV19,CASSSQGSVITGELFF,TGTGCCAGTAGTTCGCAGGGTTCGGTGATCACCGGGGAGCTGTTTTTT
TRBJ1-1,.,TRBV30,CAWTNSPGDTEAFF,TGTGCCTGGACCAATAGCCCGGGAGACACTGAAGCTTTCTTT
TRBJ2-7,TRBD2,TRBV6-5,CASSVSSGGAWEQYF,TGTGCCAGCAGTGTGAGTAGCGGGGGGGCTTGGGAGCAGTACTTC
TRBJ2-7,.,TRBV7-2,CASSPQGIRNEQYF,TGTGCCAGCAGCCCTCAGGGGATAAGGAACGAGCAGTACTTC
TRBJ2-1,TRBD1,TRBV5-5,CASSRTGGYNEQFF,TGTGCCAGCAGCAGGACAGGGGGCTACAATGAGCAGTTCTTC
TRBJ2-2,.,TRBV30,CAWSASFGELFF,TGTGCCTGGAGTGCTAGCTTCGGGGAGCTGTTTTTT
TRBJ2-3,TRBD2,TRBV5-1,CASSSSLAGGPDTQYF,TGCGCCAGCAGCTCCTCCCTAGCGGGGGGCCCAGATACGCAGTATTTT
TRBJ1-2,.,TRBV6-1,CASKEQGGDYGYTF,TGTGCCAGCAAGGAGCAGGGAGGGGACTATGGCTACACCTTC